This T cell receptor (beta chain) was found in a study of OX40 agonist ivuxolimab in advanced cancers. Clones were read by immunoSEQ multiplex PCR, and TCRdb kept only the in-frame ones, dropping some. The data show some 11,000 clones, with just under 75% seen just once and around 38% held by the top ten. The junction had 5 bases not matched to a gene; V was cut back by 7 bases and J by 1 base. The germline V gene has CDR1 MNHEY and CDR2 SMNVEV (reference sequence). This CDR3 comprises 15 residues. The gene calls are TRBV27 and TRBJ2-3; 10 nucleotides align to TRBD2. The receptor was derived from an adult with an advanced solid tumor such as melanoma, head and neck, liver or kidney cancer. The input for sequencing was CD4+ or CD8+ T cells sorted from blood, taken in a trial of the OX40 agonist ivuxolimab. As DNA, the CDR3 is TGTGCCAGCACTCCGGGGACTAGCGGCACAGATACGCAGTATTTT. It specifies CASTPGTSGTDTQYF.